A single sample is the source of the 15 T cell receptor beta chains below, sequenced in a study of T cell responses to AZD1222 COVID-19 vaccine. Sequencing was performed with immunoSEQ multiplex PCR; in TCRdb, only in-frame clones are kept and a portion is missing. The sample contains about 120,000 clones, 80% to 90% of which appear only once. The sample was peripheral blood, taken on day 0 of AZD1222 vaccination. These receptors were taken from an adult in good health.

The chain links TRBV7-2 to TRBJ2-7; TRBD2 might be the D (6 bases). V was pared by 3 bases and J by 0 bases, with 9 bases between. The CDR3 consists of 14 residues. From germline, CDR1 is SGHTA and CDR2 FQGNSA. The CDR3 region is CASSLRDSSYEQYF. The CDR3 bases are TGTGCCAGCAGCTTGAGGGACTCCTCCTACGAGCAGTACTTC. The entire variable domain, with the rest obtained from reference TRBV7-2 and TRBJ2-7, is as follows: GAGVSQSPSNKVTEKGKDVELRCDPISGHTALYWYRQSLGQGLEFLIYFQGNSAPDKSGLPSDRFSAERTGGSVSTLTIQRTQQEDSAVYLCASSLRDSSYEQYFGPGTRLTVT.

The chain uses TRBV11-3 and TRBJ1-1; maybe TRBD1 (5 bases). V lost 4 bases, J lost 11 bases, and 17 bases lay in between. CDR3 length: 13 amino acids. Germline assignment: CDR1 SGHNT and CDR2 YENEEA. CDR3 sequence reads: CASSSDMGGYAFF. For the CDR3, the DNA is TGTGCCAGCAGCTCAGACATGGGGGGGTATGCTTTCTTT. The variable domain in full, with the rest retrieved from reference TRBV11-3 and TRBJ1-1, is EAGVVQSPRYKIIEKKQPVAFWCNPISGHNTLYWYLQNLGQGPELLIRYENEEAVDDSQLPKDRFSAERLKGVDSTLKIQPAELGDSAVYLCASSSDMGGYAFFGQGTRLTVV.

This chain's CDR3 is CASSQLSLDSRNPQINEQFF. CDR3 nucleotide sequence: TGTGCCAGCAGCCAACTCTCCCTGGACTCCAGAAACCCACAAATAAATGAGCAGTTCTTC. V gene TRBV3-1 (or the pseudogene TRBV3-2) combines with J gene TRBJ2-1; D might be TRBD2 (5 bases). The germline V and J ends were trimmed by 2 bases and 7 bases, with 30 bases remaining between them. The V gene's germline CDR1 is LGHDT and CDR2 YNNKEL (reference sequence). There are 20 residues in the CDR3.

The chain couples TRBV6-5 to TRBJ2-7; D ambiguous. This CDR3 spans 15 amino acids. CDR1 is MNHEY, CDR2 SVGAGI, per germline. V dropped 0 bases and J dropped 4 bases, with 13 bases sitting between them. The CDR3 sequence: CASSYSVGSAYEQYF. Here the CDR3 DNA reads TGTGCCAGCAGTTACTCGGTGGGCTCCGCTTACGAGCAGTACTTC.

The CDR3 protein is CASSLGNLNTGELFF. CDR3 bases: TGTGCCAGCAGCTTAGGCAATTTAAACACCGGGGAGCTGTTTTTT. The chain carries TRBV7-2 and TRBJ2-2; D unclear. Germline V gene data show CDR1 as SGHTA and CDR2 as FQGNSA. V lost 1 base, J lost 2 bases, and 8 bases lay in between. CDR3 length equals 15 residues.

CDR3 sequence: CASRKAGPFSGNTIYF. CDR3 DNA: TGTGCCAGCAGAAAAGCCGGGCCTTTCTCTGGAAACACCATATATTTT. The rearrangement uses TRBV7-8 and TRBJ1-3; no definite D call. CDR1 is SGHVS and CDR2 is FQNEAQ in the germline V gene. The CDR3 has 16 amino acids. The V and J ends lost 6 bases and 0 bases respectively, with 15 bases between them.

The chain combines TRBV19 with TRBJ1-3; TRBD1 is a possible D gene (6 bases). The germline gives CDR1 LNHDA, CDR2 SQIVND (reference sequence). Trimming left V 7 bases short and J 0 bases short, with 10 bases between. This CDR3 spans 14 amino acids. The CDR3 coding sequence is TGTGCCAGTACGGACAGCAGCTCTGGAAACACCATATATTTT. Translated: CASTDSSSGNTIYF.

The CDR3 DNA reads as TGTGCCAGCAGGATCTTCTCTGGAAACACCATATATTTT. Translated, it gives CASRIFSGNTIYF. The chain uses TRBV11-2 and TRBJ1-3, with D unclear. The CDR3 has 13 residues. Trimming left V 6 bases short and J 0 bases short, with 6 bases between. Germline V gene lookup returns CDR1 SGHAT and CDR2 FQNNGV.

V gene TRBV30 combines with J gene TRBJ2-7; D is unresolved. From germline, CDR1 is GTSNPN and CDR2 SVGIG (reference sequence). Trimming stripped 2 bases from V and 4 bases from J, with 6 bases between. This CDR3 has 11 amino acids. CDR3 sequence: CAWSRQYEQYF. The CDR3 bases are TGTGCCTGGAGTAGGCAGTACGAGCAGTACTTC.

The V call is TRBV12-5, the J call TRBJ1-1; 8 bases agree with TRBD1. Looked up from germline, CDR1 is LGHNT and CDR2 is FRNRAP. V shed 9 bases, J shed 4 bases, and the junction held 10 bases outside the gene matches. The CDR3 is made up of 14 amino acids. The CDR3 here is CASADRERSTEAFF. DNA of the CDR3: TGTGCTAGCGCGGACAGGGAGCGGAGCACTGAAGCTTTCTTT.

The chain employs TRBV19 and TRBJ1-5; 8 nucleotides match TRBD1. The junction had 15 bases not matched to a gene; V was cut back by 7 bases and J by 4 bases. The CDR3 has 17 residues. Germline loops: CDR1 LNHDA, CDR2 SQIVND (reference sequence). The CDR3 coding sequence is TGTGCCAGTAAACGGGCGACAGGGGAATTTCCTAATCAGCCCCAGCATTTT. Protein product: CASKRATGEFPNQPQHF. Filled out from reference TRBV19 and TRBJ1-5, the complete variable domain reads DGGITQSPKYLFRKEGQNVTLSCEQNLNHDAMYWYRQDPGQGLRLIYYSQIVNDFQKGDIAEGYSVSREKKESFPLTVTSAQKNPTAFYLCASKRATGEFPNQPQHFGDGTRLSIL.

The chain couples TRBV7-9 to TRBJ2-7; D possibly uses TRBD1 or TRBD2 (6 bases each). This CDR3 has 12 residues. Between the trimmed V and J ends, which lost 5 bases and 2 bases, there was a span of 7 bases. CDR1 SEHNR and CDR2 FQNEAQ come from the germline V gene (reference sequence). CDR3 DNA sequence: TGTGCCAGCAGCCGGGGGCCCTACGAGCAGTACTTC. Protein product: CASSRGPYEQYF.

The chain recombines TRBV5-4 with TRBJ2-3; TRBD1 aligns across 9 bases. J was trimmed by 0 bases and V by 2 bases; bases with no gene match: 4. This CDR3 has 16 residues. Per the germline V gene, CDR1 is SGHNT and CDR2 is YYREEE (reference sequence). In DNA form, the CDR3 reads TGTGCCAGCAGCTTCCGGACAGGGGCGAGCACAGATACGCAGTATTTT. It is translated as CASSFRTGASTDTQYF.

This chain uses TRBV18 with TRBJ2-5, with D maybe TRBD2 (6 bases). V was cut by 7 bases and J by 2 bases, with 14 bases left in between. The CDR3 runs 14 residues. Germline CDR1 KGHSH, CDR2 LQKENI. The CDR3 nucleotides are TGTGCCAGCTGCAGAACGGGGACTCAAGAGACCCAGTACTTC. Translated, it gives CASCRTGTQETQYF.

The J gene is TRBJ1-6, the V gene TRBV30, with 8 bases fitting TRBD1. Germline CDR1 GTSNPN, CDR2 SVGIG (reference sequence). V dropped 7 bases and J dropped 3; count of bases not matched to a gene: 8. This CDR3 has 15 amino acids. CDR3 sequence reads: CASAGGGFYNSPLHF. The CDR3 DNA sequence: TGTGCCTCAGCAGGGGGCGGATTCTATAATTCACCCCTCCACTTT.